This T cell receptor beta chain originates from a study of T cell changes during pregnancy in multiple sclerosis. Trimming cost V 5 bases and J 7 bases; bases outside gene matches: 8. This CDR3 has 15 amino acids. CDR1 and CDR2 from the germline V gene are SGHTA and FQGNSA. Sequencing was performed with immunoSEQ multiplex PCR; in TCRdb, only in-frame clones are kept and a portion is missing. The sample shows about 69,000 clones, around 90% of them seen only once. V usage is TRBV7-2 and J usage is TRBJ2-1; 10 bases are shared with TRBD2. The receptor comes from a female donor in good health, enrolled as a control in a pregnancy study. The material sequenced was CD4+ T cells from peripheral blood mononuclear cells, taken in the third trimester of pregnancy. CDR3 in amino acids: CASSRERGGLNEQFF. CDR3 in DNA: TGTGCCAGCAGCCGAGAGCGGGGGGGCCTGAATGAGCAGTTCTTC.